This T cell receptor beta chain is from a study of blood T cell repertoires in COVID-19. Study at large: The United States, Italy and Spain supplied acute and convalescent COVID-19 samples. PBMCs, B-cell-depleted T cells, or T cells were the source of the cDNA or gDNA that made up the material.

Authors' methods: Counts of nucleated cells, estimated from reference gene primer amplification, were obtained. The data were produced by immunoSEQ multiplex PCR, yet TCRdb's version contains in-frame clones alone and is incomplete. V and J calls and clone size follow that table, whereas D and trimming were derived from the DNA. The sample contains around 69,000 clones, roughly 81% of which appear only once. This CDR3 contains 14 residues. Trimming left V 2 bases short and J 6 bases short, with 11 bases between. In germline, CDR1 is WSHSY, CDR2 SAAADI. The source of this sequence is a woman in her sixties or seventies with acute or convalescent COVID-19. The V gene is TRBV10-2, the J gene TRBJ1-5, with D tentatively TRBD1 (5 bases). The sequencing input was peripheral blood. CDR3 in DNA: TGCGCCAGCAGTGAGGCAGGGTGGGGTCAGCCCCAGCATTTT. This codes for CASSEAGWGQPQHF.